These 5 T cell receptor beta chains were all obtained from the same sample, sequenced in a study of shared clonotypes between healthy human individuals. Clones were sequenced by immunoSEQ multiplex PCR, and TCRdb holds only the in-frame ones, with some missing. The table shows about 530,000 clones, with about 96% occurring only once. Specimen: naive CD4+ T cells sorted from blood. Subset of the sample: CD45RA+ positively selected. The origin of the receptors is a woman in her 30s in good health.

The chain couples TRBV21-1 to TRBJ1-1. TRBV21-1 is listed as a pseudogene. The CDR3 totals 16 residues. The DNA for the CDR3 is TGTGCCAGCAGGTTTTGTATAGCTACAATTCGCACTGAAGCTTTCTTT. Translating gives CASRFCIATIRTEAFF.

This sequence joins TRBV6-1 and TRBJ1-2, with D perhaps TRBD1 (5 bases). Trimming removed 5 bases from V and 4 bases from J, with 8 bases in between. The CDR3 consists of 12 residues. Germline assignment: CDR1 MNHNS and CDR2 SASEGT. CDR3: CASSSDSYGYTF. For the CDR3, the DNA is TGTGCCAGCAGTTCCGACAGCTATGGCTACACCTTC.

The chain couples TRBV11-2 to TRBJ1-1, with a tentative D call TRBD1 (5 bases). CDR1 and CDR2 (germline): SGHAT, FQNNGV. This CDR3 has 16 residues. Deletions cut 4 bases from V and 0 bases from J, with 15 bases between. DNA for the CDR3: TGTGCCAGCAGCTCACAGACTGGGACGATGAACACTGAAGCTTTCTTT. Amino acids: CASSSQTGTMNTEAFF.

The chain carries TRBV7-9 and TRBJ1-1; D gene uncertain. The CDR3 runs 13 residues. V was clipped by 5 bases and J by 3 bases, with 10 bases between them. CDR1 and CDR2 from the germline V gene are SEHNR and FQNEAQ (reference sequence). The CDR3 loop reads CASSRKRDTEAFF. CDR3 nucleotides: TGTGCCAGCAGCCGTAAACGGGACACTGAAGCTTTCTTT.

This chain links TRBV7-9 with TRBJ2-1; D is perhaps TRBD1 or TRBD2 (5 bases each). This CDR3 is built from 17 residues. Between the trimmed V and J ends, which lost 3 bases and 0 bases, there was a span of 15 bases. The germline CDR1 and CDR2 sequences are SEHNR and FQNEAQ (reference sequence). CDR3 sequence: CASSLPIWGNSYNEQFF. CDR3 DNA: TGTGCCAGCAGCTTGCCTATCTGGGGGAACTCCTACAATGAGCAGTTCTTC.